Each of the 32 T cell receptor beta chains below was sequenced from the same sample in a study of shared clonotypes between healthy human individuals. Selected positively for CCR7 and CD45RO-negative, naive CD8 cells excluded terminally differentiated effector memory CD45RA+ cells. The repertoire was sequenced with immunoSEQ multiplex PCR; TCRdb's copy has only in-frame clones and lacks some. Among approximately 840,000 clones listed, about 96% were seen once. Material for sequencing was naive CD8+ T cells sorted from blood. These receptors were obtained from a man aged 25-40 years in good health.

V and J are TRBV30 and TRBJ2-7; possible D gene TRBD1, 6 bases. V shed 0 bases and J shed 3 bases, with 12 bases lying between them. The CDR3 has 14 residues. Germline CDR1 is GTSNPN and CDR2 is SVGIG (reference sequence). The CDR3 loop is CAWSVGTSHYEQYF. The CDR3 DNA reads as TGTGCCTGGAGTGTTGGGACATCCCACTACGAGCAGTACTTC. Combining the CDR3 with reference TRBV30 and TRBJ2-7 gives the whole variable domain SQTIHQWPATLVQPVGSPLSLECTVEGTSNPNLYWYRQAAGRGLQLLFYSVGIGQISSEVPQNLSASRPQDRQFILSSKKLLLSDSGFYLCAWSVGTSHYEQYFGPGTRLTVT.

This clone was counted a single time. V and J are TRBV25-1 and TRBJ1-4, with D perhaps TRBD1 (5 bases). Germline-derived CDR1 and CDR2 are MGHDK and SYGVNS. Trimming removed 7 bases at V and 0 bases at J, with 6 bases between. The CDR3 has 13 residues. The CDR3 loop is CASMGPTNEKLFF. CDR3 coding DNA: TGTGCCAGCATGGGGCCAACTAATGAAAAACTGTTTTTT.

The CDR3 here is CASSGGRATDTQYF. CDR3 nucleotide sequence: TGTGCCAGCAGTGGCGGGAGGGCCACAGATACGCAGTATTTT. V usage is TRBV6-1 and J usage is TRBJ2-3; TRBD2 aligns across 9 bases. The CDR3 totals 14 residues. Germline trimming cut 4 bases from V and 2 bases from J; bases unmatched to any gene: 1. The germline V gene has CDR1 MNHNS and CDR2 SASEGT.

This chain's CDR3 is CASSLRYGGRRLGPNEQFF. DNA of the CDR3: TGTGCCAGCAGTTTGAGGTATGGAGGCCGACGCCTAGGGCCCAATGAGCAGTTCTTC. This sequence joins TRBV27 and TRBJ2-1; possible D gene TRBD2, 5 bases. This CDR3 comprises 19 residues. V was pared by 3 bases and J by 6 bases, with 27 bases between. Germline values: CDR1 MNHEY, CDR2 SMNVEV (reference sequence).

This sequence joins TRBV7-8 and TRBJ2-2, with D possibly TRBD2 on 6 matching bases. CDR1 and CDR2 (germline): SGHVS, FQNEAQ. V was trimmed by 1 base and J by 2 bases, leaving 14 bases between them. This CDR3 is built from 17 residues. The CDR3 is CASSLVQAGGNTGELFF. CDR3 in DNA: TGTGCCAGCAGCTTAGTACAGGCCGGGGGAAACACCGGGGAGCTGTTTTTT.

The chain combines TRBV9 with TRBJ2-6, with D unresolved. The V and J ends lost 3 bases and 1 base respectively, with 5 bases between them. CDR3 length: 14 amino acids. The germline V gene encodes CDR1 SGDLS and CDR2 YYNGEE. The CDR3 DNA is TGTGCCAGCAGCGCAACTTCTGGGGCCAACGTCCTGACTTTC. Translating gives CASSATSGANVLTF.

The CDR3 spells CASSLLGWNEQFF. DNA of the CDR3: TGTGCCAGCAGCTTATTAGGGTGGAATGAGCAGTTCTTC. The rearrangement uses TRBV7-8 and TRBJ2-1; no definite D call. V dropped 2 bases and J dropped 7 bases, with 9 bases sitting between them. The CDR3 covers 13 residues. Germline V CDR1 and CDR2: SGHVS, FQNEAQ.

This chain connects TRBV10-2 to TRBJ2-3; 9 bases are shared with TRBD2. The germline V gene encodes CDR1 WSHSY and CDR2 SAAADI. Germline trimming cut 4 bases from V and 0 bases from J; bases unmatched to any gene: 14. This CDR3 has 19 amino acids. The CDR3 nucleotides read TGCGCCAGCAGTGCCTACCGGTCTCTAGCGGGGACTAGCACAGATACGCAGTATTTT. It encodes CASSAYRSLAGTSTDTQYF.

The chain links TRBV19 to TRBJ2-1, with 9 bases identical to TRBD1. This CDR3 has 15 amino acids. CDR1 is LNHDA and CDR2 is SQIVND in the germline V gene (reference sequence). The V and J ends lost 7 bases and 5 bases, in that order; junction bases with no gene match: 9. CDR3 in amino acids: CASTAQGQGHNEQFF. CDR3 DNA: TGTGCCAGTACTGCTCAGGGACAGGGCCACAATGAGCAGTTCTTC.

The chain has TRBV7-9 and TRBJ1-3; D gene ambiguous. The CDR3 totals 16 residues. Germline V gives CDR1 SEHNR, CDR2 FQNEAQ (reference sequence). Trimming took 5 bases from V and 1 from J, leaving 15 bases between them. CDR3 protein: CASSPPDGSSGNTIYF. DNA for the CDR3: TGTGCCAGCAGCCCACCGGACGGCAGTTCTGGAAACACCATATATTTT. Full variable domain (rest looked up from reference TRBV7-9 and TRBJ1-3): DTGVSQNPRHKITKRGQNVTFRCDPISEHNRLYWYRQTLGQGPEFLTYFQNEAQLEKSRLLSDRFSAERPKGSFSTLEIQRTEQGDSAMYLCASSPPDGSSGNTIYFGEGSWLTVV.

This clone was recorded only once. V is TRBV19 and J is TRBJ2-2; 7 bases align to TRBD2. The V and J ends lost 0 bases and 2 bases, in that order; junction bases with no gene match: 6. The germline gives CDR1 LNHDA, CDR2 SQIVND (reference sequence). This CDR3 region has 17 residues. CDR3: CASSIEPPGLNTGELFF. CDR3 bases: TGTGCCAGTAGTATAGAACCTCCGGGACTAAACACCGGGGAGCTGTTTTTT.

The J gene is TRBJ1-4, the V gene TRBV7-9; 8 bases match TRBD1. Germline CDR1 SEHNR, CDR2 FQNEAQ (reference sequence). The CDR3 is 15 amino acids. J gave up 6 bases and V 8 bases, and 11 bases lay outside the gene matches. Written as DNA, the CDR3 is TGTGCCAGCCACCCCACCGGGACAGGAGATGAAAAACTGTTTTTT. As protein: CASHPTGTGDEKLFF.

In regard to this clone: This specimen includes other DNA sequences encoding the same CDR3. CDR3: CASSIGGNEQFF. The CDR3 DNA follows: TGTGCCAGTAGTATAGGAGGGAATGAGCAGTTCTTC. The chain recombines TRBV19 with TRBJ2-1; possibly TRBD2 for D (5 bases). The germline V gene encodes CDR1 LNHDA and CDR2 SQIVND (reference sequence). There are 12 residues in the CDR3. Trimming shortened V by 1 base and J by 7 bases, and 5 bases separated the two germline ends.

This clone was seen a single time. J is TRBJ2-1 and V is TRBV6-6; 9 nucleotides align to TRBD2. Germline lookup yields CDR1 MNHNY and CDR2 SVGAGI (reference sequence). Trimming took 9 bases from V and 12 from J; bases not matched to a gene: 12. CDR3 length: 13 residues. CDR3 DNA: TGTGCCAGTAGCGGGAGCTCGTGGGATGGGCAGTTCTTC. This codes for CASSGSSWDGQFF.

The rearrangement uses TRBV28 and TRBJ2-2, with D unresolved. Trimming left V 6 bases short and J 4 bases short, with 0 bases between. Germline V CDR1 and CDR2: MDHEN, SYDVKM. The CDR3 sequence is 10 residues long. The CDR3 DNA reads TGTGCCAGCAGCACCGGGGAGCTGTTTTTT. Translation: CASSTGELFF.

The genes are TRBV27 and TRBJ2-7; 11 bases match TRBD2. Germline values: CDR1 MNHEY, CDR2 SMNVEV (reference sequence). The CDR3 has 14 amino acids. Trimming removed 6 bases from V and 7 bases from J; junction bases left unmatched: 8. The DNA of the CDR3 is TGTGCCAGCAGCTTACTAGCGGGAGCGGATGAGCAGTACTTC. It translates to CASSLLAGADEQYF.

The chain carries TRBV4-3 and TRBJ2-1; possibly TRBD1 for D (6 bases). The germline V gene has CDR1 LGHNA and CDR2 YSLEER. This CDR3 comprises 13 residues. V lost 6 bases to trimming and J lost 4 bases, with 10 bases between them. CDR3: CASRDGQYNEQFF. The CDR3 nucleotides are TGCGCCAGCAGAGATGGACAGTACAATGAGCAGTTCTTC.

This clone was observed a single time. The chain joins TRBV18 to TRBJ1-5, with D tentatively TRBD1 (5 bases). This CDR3 spans 16 amino acids. Trimming took 3 bases from V and 0 from J, leaving 12 bases between them. Germline V gene sequence: CDR1 KGHSH, CDR2 LQKENI. CDR3 loop: CASSPEGLYSNQPQHF. CDR3 coding DNA: TGTGCCAGCTCACCCGAGGGACTATATAGCAATCAGCCCCAGCATTTT.

V and J are TRBV10-3 and TRBJ2-3; 12 bases line up with TRBD2. The CDR3 consists of 16 residues. CDR1 is ENHRY, CDR2 SYGVKD, per germline. J was trimmed by 4 bases and V by 4 bases; bases with no gene match: 6. CDR3 sequence (DNA): TGTGCCATCAGTGGACTAGCGGGAGAAGTGGCAGATACGCAGTATTTT. It is translated as CAISGLAGEVADTQYF.

V usage is TRBV29-1 and J usage is TRBJ1-1, with a tentative D call TRBD1 (6 bases). The CDR3 extends over 13 amino acids. Trimming stripped 0 bases from V and 7 bases from J, with 12 bases between. CDR1 is SQVTM, CDR2 ANQGSEA, per germline. The DNA of the CDR3 is TGCAGCGTTGAAGAACAAGACAGGCGTGAAGCTTTCTTT. The encoded protein is CSVEEQDRREAFF.

The chain employs TRBV27 and TRBJ2-1, with 9 positions matching TRBD2. The germline V gene encodes CDR1 MNHEY and CDR2 SMNVEV (reference sequence). V shed 2 bases, J shed 0 bases, and the junction held 5 bases outside the gene matches. The CDR3 has 17 amino acids. The chain's CDR3 is CASSLRAGGLSYNEQFF. The CDR3 bases are TGTGCCAGCAGTTTACGAGCGGGAGGTCTCTCCTACAATGAGCAGTTCTTC.

The chain uses TRBV9 and TRBJ2-3; D is perhaps TRBD1 or TRBD2 (5 bases each). The germline CDR1 and CDR2 sequences are SGDLS and YYNGEE. The CDR3 has 15 residues. Trimming left V 3 bases short and J 0 bases short, with 11 bases between. In DNA form, the CDR3 reads TGTGCCAGCAGCGCGCAGGGACCAAGCACAGATACGCAGTATTTT. Translating gives CASSAQGPSTDTQYF.

The rearrangement links TRBV28 to TRBJ2-7; 8 nucleotides align to TRBD2. Per germline, CDR1 MDHEN and CDR2 SYDVKM. CDR3 length: 20 residues. V lost 6 bases, J lost 7 bases, and 29 bases stayed unmatched. CDR3 in DNA: TGTGCCAGCAGCTCGCGGGACACCGAGACTAGCGAGCACTTCCTTGGTGAGCAGTACTTC. Translating gives CASSSRDTETSEHFLGEQYF.

This rearrangement joins TRBV7-9 to TRBJ2-7; no reliable D call. The germline CDR1 and CDR2 sequences are SEHNR and FQNEAQ (reference sequence). This CDR3 has 13 residues. V was cut by 5 bases and J by 7 bases, with 15 bases left in between. The CDR3 sequence is CASSPEVKGEQYF. CDR3 DNA sequence: TGTGCCAGCAGCCCCGAAGTTAAGGGAGAGCAGTACTTC.

The V and J genes are TRBV29-1 and TRBJ1-4; D remains unclear. Germline values: CDR1 SQVTM, CDR2 ANQGSEA. The CDR3 has 12 amino acids. V shed 1 base and J shed 12 bases, with 12 bases lying between them. The DNA of the CDR3 is TGCAGCGTTGAAGTCGTAACCGGGCAACTGTTTTTT. Its translation is CSVEVVTGQLFF.

The genes are TRBV27 and TRBJ2-1; no definite D call. V was clipped by 3 bases and J by 2 bases, with 11 bases between them. Germline CDR1 MNHEY, CDR2 SMNVEV (reference sequence). The CDR3 covers 15 residues. As DNA, the CDR3 is TGTGCCAGCAGTTTTTTGCCCCCCCCCTACAATGAGCAGTTCTTC. It specifies CASSFLPPPYNEQFF.

Worth noting for this clone: The sample has other DNA sequences that encode this CDR3 too. The gene calls are TRBV7-6 and TRBJ1-2; 8 nucleotides align to TRBD1. CDR3 length: 15 residues. V gave up 4 bases and J gave up 2 bases; unmatched junction bases: 6. CDR1 SGHVS and CDR2 FNYEAQ come from the germline V gene. The DNA of the CDR3 is TGTGCCAGCAGCTCGACGACAGGGGCGAACTATGGCTACACCTTC. Its translation: CASSSTTGANYGYTF.

V gene TRBV10-3 combines with J gene TRBJ2-1, with D possibly TRBD1 on 6 matching bases. Germline V gene data show CDR1 as ENHRY and CDR2 as SYGVKD. Trimming removed 4 bases at V and 3 bases at J, with 13 bases between. The CDR3 is 15 amino acids. The CDR3, as DNA: TGTGCCATCAGTGGGGACGGGACAAGCTACAATGAGCAGTTCTTC. This encodes CAISGDGTSYNEQFF.

This chain uses TRBV29-1 with TRBJ1-1; D not resolved. The CDR3 runs to 11 residues. CDR1 and CDR2 (germline): SQVTM, ANQGSEA. V lost 5 bases and J lost 4, with 8 bases in between. DNA of the CDR3: TGCAGCGTTTTGGGCATCACTGAAGCTTTCTTT. Its translation is CSVLGITEAFF.

The chain is built from TRBV4-2 and TRBJ2-7; possible D gene TRBD1, 7 bases. V lost 5 bases, J lost 1 base, and 18 bases lay in between. CDR1 is LGHNA and CDR2 is YNFKEQ in the germline V gene. The CDR3 is made up of 16 amino acids. CDR3 sequence: CASSRPTGEVSYEQYF. Here the CDR3 DNA reads TGTGCCAGCAGCAGACCTACAGGGGAGGTTTCCTACGAGCAGTACTTC.

The rearrangement uses TRBV19 and TRBJ2-7; no firm D call. Trimming removed 8 bases from V and 1 base from J, with 9 bases in between. The CDR3 is 12 residues long. Germline CDR1 reads LNHDA; CDR2 reads SQIVND (reference sequence). DNA for the CDR3: TGTGCCAGTCAAGACTCTTCCTACGAGCAGTACTTC. Translated: CASQDSSYEQYF.

The chain uses TRBV21-1 and TRBJ2-7; TRBD1 was called by the table and not checked on the DNA. TRBV21-1 is a listed pseudogene. The CDR3 loop spans 14 amino acids. The CDR3 nucleotides are TGTGCCAGCAGCAACAGGGATTTGGCCTACGAGCAGTACTTC. Translation: CASSNRDLAYEQYF.